These 20 T cell receptor beta chains share one sample of origin, sequenced in a study of CD8+ T cells in alopecia areata. After isolation, RNA underwent reverse transcription to generate cDNA as the sequencing template. Sequenced by immunoSEQ multiplex PCR; TCRdb stores in-frame clones only, minus some. This sample carries over 60,000 clones, just over 45% of them seen once, and the ten largest clones take roughly 20%. Documented treatment: oral pan-JAK inhibitor, 5-10 mg twice daily. The sample here was CD8+ T cells sorted from blood, taken at approximately week 39, from a patient treated with tofacitinib. Receptors originate from a human donor with alopecia areata.

The chain couples TRBV7-9 to TRBJ2-7; the D gene could be TRBD1 or TRBD2 (7 bases each). The germline gives CDR1 SEHNR, CDR2 FQNEAQ (reference sequence). The CDR3 sequence is 14 residues long. V shed 1 base and J shed 5 bases, with 12 bases lying between them. CDR3: CASSLEAGGDEQYF. CDR3 DNA sequence: TGTGCCAGCAGCTTAGAGGCAGGGGGGGACGAGCAGTACTTC.

The V and J genes are TRBV4-3 and TRBJ2-5; D is possibly TRBD1 (5 bases). Trimming shortened V by 0 bases and J by 2 bases, and 13 bases separated the two germline ends. The CDR3 spans 16 residues. Germline V gene sequence: CDR1 LGHNA, CDR2 YSLEER. Here the CDR3 reads CASSQDRQLFQETQYF. Written as DNA, the CDR3 is TGCGCCAGCAGCCAAGACCGACAGTTATTTCAAGAGACCCAGTACTTC.

The chain carries TRBV6-5 and TRBJ2-1; D is undetermined. Between the trimmed V and J ends, which lost 2 bases and 8 bases, there was a span of 4 bases. This CDR3 is 11 amino acids long. CDR1 is MNHEY, CDR2 SVGAGI, per germline. Here the CDR3 DNA reads TGTGCCAGCAGTTACAGGGATGAGCAGTTCTTC. It codes for CASSYRDEQFF.

The V and J genes are TRBV5-4 and TRBJ2-1; perhaps TRBD2 as D (5 bases). The CDR3 has 15 residues. Germline assignment: CDR1 SGHNT and CDR2 YYREEE (reference sequence). Deletions cut 0 bases from V and 2 bases from J, with 9 bases between. CDR3 region: CASSLGTGPYNEQFF. CDR3 nucleotides: TGTGCCAGCAGCTTGGGGACTGGACCCTACAATGAGCAGTTCTTC. The whole variable domain, remainder taken from reference TRBV5-4 and TRBJ2-1, is ETGVTQSPTHLIKTRGQQVTLRCSSQSGHNTVSWYQQALGQGPQFIFQYYREEENGRGNFPPRFSGLQFPNYSSELNVNALELDDSALYLCASSLGTGPYNEQFFGPGTRLTVL.

V is TRBV4-1 and J is TRBJ1-5; the D gene is possibly TRBD1 (5 bases). This CDR3 contains 15 residues. The germline V gene encodes CDR1 MGHRA and CDR2 YSYEKL. The V and J ends lost 2 bases and 2 bases respectively, with 10 bases between them. The CDR3 region is CASSQQVGGNQPQHF. DNA for the CDR3: TGCGCCAGCAGCCAACAGGTGGGGGGCAATCAGCCCCAGCATTTT.

This clone turned up a few times. J is TRBJ2-5 and V is TRBV4-1, with a possible D match to TRBD2 (5 bases). In germline, CDR1 is MGHRA, CDR2 YSYEKL. The CDR3 has 15 amino acids. Trimming removed 3 bases from V and 1 base from J, with 12 bases in between. In DNA form, the CDR3 reads TGCGCCAGCAGCCAGGCACTAGGATTCCAAGAGACCCAGTACTTC. Its protein product is CASSQALGFQETQYF.

The rearrangement joins TRBV5-1 to TRBJ1-2; a possible D gene is TRBD1 (5 bases). Between the trimmed V and J ends, which lost 1 base and 2 bases, there was a span of 6 bases. The CDR3 length is 13 residues. Germline V CDR1 and CDR2: SGHRS, YFSETQ. The chain's CDR3 is CASSLNRNYGYTF. The CDR3 DNA reads as TGCGCCAGCAGCTTGAACAGGAACTATGGCTACACCTTC.

The rearrangement links TRBV14 to TRBJ2-3; 8 bases align to TRBD2. V was pared by 0 bases and J by 8 bases, with 1 base of the junction left unmatched. This CDR3 has 13 amino acids. Germline V gene sequence: CDR1 SGHDN, CDR2 FVKESK. The CDR3 here is CASSQDRGGTQYF. In nucleotides, the CDR3 is TGTGCCAGCAGCCAAGATCGGGGGGGTACGCAGTATTTT.

With respect to this clone: Sequence at one end of the junction differs from germline and may be a read error. The gene calls are TRBV7-9 and TRBJ2-5, with 8 bases aligning to TRBD2. Germline lookup yields CDR1 SEHNR and CDR2 FQNEAQ (reference sequence). CDR3 size: 15 residues. CDR3 region: CATSQASGFQETQYF. DNA for the CDR3: TGTGCCACCAGCCAGGCTAGCGGGTTCCAAGAGACCCAGTACTTC.

The V and J genes are TRBV7-9 and TRBJ1-2, with D maybe TRBD1 (5 bases). V was trimmed by 5 bases and J by 0 bases, leaving 19 bases between them. Germline V gene lookup returns CDR1 SEHNR and CDR2 FQNEAQ (reference sequence). CDR3 length equals 17 residues. The DNA for the CDR3 is TGTGCCAGCAGCCATCCGGCGGGACCGATCACTAACTATGGCTACACCTTC. Encoded protein: CASSHPAGPITNYGYTF.

This clone has more than one count but fewer than ten. This rearrangement joins TRBV9 to TRBJ1-5; tentatively, D is TRBD1 (5 bases). This CDR3 is built from 14 residues. V was cut by 3 bases and J by 5 bases, with 12 bases left in between. Germline CDR1 and CDR2: SGDLS and YYNGEE. The CDR3 DNA is TGTGCCAGCAGCGGGGGCCGGCCGGATCAGCCCCAGCATTTT. Translated: CASSGGRPDQPQHF. Filled out from reference TRBV9 and TRBJ1-5, the complete variable domain reads DSGVTQTPKHLITATGQRVTLRCSPRSGDLSVYWYQQSLDQGLQFLIQYYNGEERAKGNILERFSAQQFPDLHSELNLSSLELGDSALYFCASSGGRPDQPQHFGDGTRLSIL.

This clone was counted only a few times. The chain combines TRBV30 with TRBJ1-2; D is unclear. Trimming cost V 0 bases and J 2 bases, with 10 bases left between them. Germline-derived CDR1 and CDR2 are GTSNPN and SVGIG (reference sequence). The CDR3 runs 14 residues. CDR3 loop: CAWSVLRTNYGYTF. In nucleotides, the CDR3 is TGTGCCTGGAGTGTACTCCGGACCAACTATGGCTACACCTTC. The whole variable domain, remainder taken from reference TRBV30 and TRBJ1-2, is SQTIHQWPATLVQPVGSPLSLECTVEGTSNPNLYWYRQAAGRGLQLLFYSVGIGQISSEVPQNLSASRPQDRQFILSSKKLLLSDSGFYLCAWSVLRTNYGYTFGSGTRLTVV.

This sequence joins TRBV13 and TRBJ1-2; 9 bases are a match to TRBD1. This CDR3 comprises 16 residues. Germline V lookup: CDR1 PRHDT, CDR2 FYEKMQ (reference sequence). Trimming removed 3 bases from V and 7 bases from J; junction bases left unmatched: 12. In DNA, the CDR3 is TGTGCCAGCAGCTTCTTCGGGGACAGGGTCCGCTTTGGCTACACCTTC. Its translation is CASSFFGDRVRFGYTF.

This clone was seen a handful of times. This chain links TRBV4-1 with TRBJ2-1; weak D call: TRBD1 (6 bases). The V end lost 3 bases, the J end lost 6 bases, and 18 bases lay between the germline ends. CDR1 is MGHRA and CDR2 is YSYEKL in the germline V gene. This CDR3 has 16 residues. CDR3 bases: TGCGCCAGCAGCCAGTACCCAGGGGCACTCGCCAATGAGCAGTTCTTC. It encodes CASSQYPGALANEQFF.

The V call is TRBV7-9, the J call TRBJ1-4, with a tentative D call TRBD1 (5 bases). The CDR3 is 14 residues long. Germline assignment: CDR1 SEHNR and CDR2 FQNEAQ (reference sequence). V was trimmed by 5 bases and J by 3 bases, leaving 10 bases between them. The CDR3 protein is CASSVGGANEKLFF. In nucleotides, the CDR3 is TGTGCCAGCAGCGTCGGGGGGGCTAATGAAAAACTGTTTTTT.

This clone was picked up a small number of times. The V gene is TRBV2, the J gene TRBJ2-1, with 11 bases lining up with TRBD2. V trimming: 6 bases; J trimming: 4 bases; junction bases outside the gene matches: 5. The CDR3 is made up of 15 amino acids. In germline, CDR1 is SNHLY, CDR2 FYNNEI. The CDR3 reads CASSGGLADYNEQFF. Here the CDR3 DNA reads TGTGCCAGCAGCGGGGGACTAGCGGATTACAATGAGCAGTTCTTC.

V and J are TRBV11-2 and TRBJ2-5; the match to TRBD2 covers 7 bases. V lost 4 bases and J lost 7; bases outside the gene matches: 6. This CDR3 has 13 residues. Looked up from germline, CDR1 is SGHAT and CDR2 is FQNNGV. CDR3 region: CASSWTREGTQYF. For the CDR3, the DNA is TGTGCCAGCAGCTGGACTAGGGAAGGGACCCAGTACTTC.

This chain joins TRBV7-9 and TRBJ2-1; 10 nucleotides line up with TRBD2. Germline assignment: CDR1 SEHNR and CDR2 FQNEAQ (reference sequence). V trimming: 5 bases; J trimming: 5 bases; junction bases outside the gene matches: 9. The CDR3 runs to 16 residues. CDR3 DNA: TGTGCCAGCAGCCCTCGGACTAGCGGTGCCCACAATGAGCAGTTCTTC. Translation gives CASSPRTSGAHNEQFF.

V gene TRBV29-1 combines with J gene TRBJ1-2, with D unclear. V lost 6 bases and J lost 6, with 8 bases in between. This CDR3 spans 10 amino acids. CDR1 SQVTM and CDR2 ANQGSEA come from the germline V gene. This chain's CDR3 is CSVQGNGYTF. As DNA, the CDR3 is TGCAGCGTCCAAGGGAATGGCTACACCTTC.

This clone was detected once. This sequence joins TRBV11-2 and TRBJ2-6; D not certain. CDR3 size: 15 residues. CDR1 is SGHAT and CDR2 is FQNNGV in the germline V gene. The V end was cut by 1 base, the J end by 0 bases, with 4 bases between. CDR3 protein: CASSLGPSGANVLTF. In DNA form, the CDR3 reads TGTGCCAGCAGCTTAGGGCCCTCTGGGGCCAACGTCCTGACTTTC. Based on the CDR3 plus reference TRBV11-2 and TRBJ2-6, the full variable domain is EAGVAQSPRYKIIEKRQSVAFWCNPISGHATLYWYQQILGQGPKLLIQFQNNGVVDDSQLPKDRFSAERLKGVDSTLKIQPAKLEDSAVYLCASSLGPSGANVLTFGAGSRLTVL.